This T cell receptor (beta chain) is from a study of post-analysis software for immune sequencing data. This clonotype has only a few counts. As yet, its antigen is unknown. Unique molecular identifiers were present in the TCR beta cDNA libraries. Between roughly 1 and 10 million T cells gave rise to some 470,000 cDNA molecules. A single record per CDR3 protein comes from TCRdb applying MiXCR to the PCR reads. The table shows about 380,000 distinct CDR3 sequences, with around a third occurring only once. General study findings and limits: Significantly decreased normalized Chao1 diversity was recorded for multiple sclerosis patients relative to controls. Patients had higher frequencies than controls of five TRBV segments, including TRBV5-6, TRBV5-1 and TRBV20-1.

The CDR3 runs to 16 residues. V lost 4 bases to trimming and J lost 2 bases; unmatched junction nucleotides: 7. Germline V CDR1 and CDR2: SGHKS, YYEKEE (reference sequence). What was sequenced was blood. This sequence was found in a girl under 18 with multiple sclerosis. V usage is TRBV5-5 and J usage is TRBJ1-2; the match to TRBD1 covers 11 bases. CDR3 bases: TGTGCCAGCAGCCGGGGGACAGGGGGAAGGAACTATGGCTACACCTTC. It encodes CASSRGTGGRNYGYTF.